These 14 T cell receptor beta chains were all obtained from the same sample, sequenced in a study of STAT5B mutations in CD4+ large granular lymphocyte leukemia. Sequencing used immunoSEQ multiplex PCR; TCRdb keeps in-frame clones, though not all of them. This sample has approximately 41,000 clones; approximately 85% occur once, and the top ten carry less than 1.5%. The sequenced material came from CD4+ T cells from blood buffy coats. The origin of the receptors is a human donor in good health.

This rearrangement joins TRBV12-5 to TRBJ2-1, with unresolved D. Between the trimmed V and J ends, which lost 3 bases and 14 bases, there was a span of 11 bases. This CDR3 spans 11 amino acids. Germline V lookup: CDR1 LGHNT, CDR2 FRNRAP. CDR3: CASGFVGPEFF. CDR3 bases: TGTGCTAGTGGTTTCGTAGGTCCGGAGTTCTTC.

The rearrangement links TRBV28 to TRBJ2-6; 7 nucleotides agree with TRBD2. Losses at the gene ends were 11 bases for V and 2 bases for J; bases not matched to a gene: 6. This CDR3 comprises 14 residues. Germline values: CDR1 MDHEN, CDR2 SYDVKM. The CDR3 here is CACQTSPGANVLTF. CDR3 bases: TGTGCCTGCCAGACTAGCCCTGGGGCCAACGTCCTGACTTTC. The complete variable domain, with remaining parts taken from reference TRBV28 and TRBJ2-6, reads DVKVTQSSRYLVKRTGEKVFLECVQDMDHENMFWYRQDPGLGLRLIYFSYDVKMKEKGDIPEGYSVSREKKERFSLILESASTNQTSMYLCACQTSPGANVLTFGAGSRLTVL.

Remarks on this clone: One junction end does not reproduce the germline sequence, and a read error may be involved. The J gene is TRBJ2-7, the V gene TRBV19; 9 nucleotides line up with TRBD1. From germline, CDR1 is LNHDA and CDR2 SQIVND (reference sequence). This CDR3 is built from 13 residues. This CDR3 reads CASGGQGSFEQYF. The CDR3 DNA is TGTGCCAGTGGGGGACAGGGTTCCTTCGAGCAGTACTTC.

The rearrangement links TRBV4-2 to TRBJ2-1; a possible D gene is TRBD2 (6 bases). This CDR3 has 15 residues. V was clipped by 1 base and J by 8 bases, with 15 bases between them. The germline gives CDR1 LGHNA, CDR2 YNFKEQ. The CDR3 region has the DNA TGTGCCAGCAGCCAAGCGGGAGCGACAATCGATGAGCAGTTCTTC. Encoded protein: CASSQAGATIDEQFF.

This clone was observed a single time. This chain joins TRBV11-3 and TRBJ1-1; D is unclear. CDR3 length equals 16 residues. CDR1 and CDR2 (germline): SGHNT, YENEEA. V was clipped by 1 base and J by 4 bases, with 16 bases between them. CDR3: CASSLGGRSRGTEAFF. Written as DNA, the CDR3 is TGTGCCAGCAGCTTAGGAGGCAGGTCGCGTGGCACTGAAGCTTTCTTT.

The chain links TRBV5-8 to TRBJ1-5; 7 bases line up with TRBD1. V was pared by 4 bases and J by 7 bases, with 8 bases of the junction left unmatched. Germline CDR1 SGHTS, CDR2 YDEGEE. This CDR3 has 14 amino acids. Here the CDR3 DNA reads TGTGCCAGCAGCCGAGGGGGCGCGAGGCAGCCCCAGCATTTT. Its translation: CASSRGGARQPQHF. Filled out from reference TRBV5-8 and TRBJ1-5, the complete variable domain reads EAGVTQSPTHLIKTRGQQATLRCSPISGHTSVYWYQQALGLGLQFLLWYDEGEERNRGNFPPRFSGRQFPNYSSELNVNALELEDSALYLCASSRGGARQPQHFGDGTRLSIL.

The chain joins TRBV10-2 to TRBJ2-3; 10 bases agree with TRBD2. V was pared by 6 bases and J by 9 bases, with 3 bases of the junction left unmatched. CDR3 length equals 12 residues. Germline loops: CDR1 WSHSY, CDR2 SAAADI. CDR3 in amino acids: CASRMTSGTQYF. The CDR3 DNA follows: TGCGCCAGCAGAATGACTAGCGGGACGCAGTATTTT.

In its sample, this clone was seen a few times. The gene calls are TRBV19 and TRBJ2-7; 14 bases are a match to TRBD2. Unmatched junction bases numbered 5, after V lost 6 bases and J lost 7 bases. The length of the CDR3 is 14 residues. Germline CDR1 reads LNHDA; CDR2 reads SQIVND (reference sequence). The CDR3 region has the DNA TGTGCCAGTAGGGGACTAGCGGGAGCGGGGGAGCAGTACTTC. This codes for CASRGLAGAGEQYF.

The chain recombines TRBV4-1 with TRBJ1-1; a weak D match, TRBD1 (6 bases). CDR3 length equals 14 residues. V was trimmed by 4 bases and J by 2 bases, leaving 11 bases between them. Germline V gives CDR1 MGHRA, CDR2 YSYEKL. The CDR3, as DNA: TGCGCCAGCAGCCCCGGGGGGGCTAACACTGAAGCTTTCTTT. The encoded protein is CASSPGGANTEAFF.

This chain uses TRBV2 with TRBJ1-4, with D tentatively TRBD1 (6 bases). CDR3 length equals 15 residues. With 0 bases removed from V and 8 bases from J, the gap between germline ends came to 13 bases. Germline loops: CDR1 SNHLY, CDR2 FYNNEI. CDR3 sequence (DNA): TGTGCCAGCAGTGAAGCGCGACTCCAGGGGGAAAAACTGTTTTTT. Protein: CASSEARLQGEKLFF.

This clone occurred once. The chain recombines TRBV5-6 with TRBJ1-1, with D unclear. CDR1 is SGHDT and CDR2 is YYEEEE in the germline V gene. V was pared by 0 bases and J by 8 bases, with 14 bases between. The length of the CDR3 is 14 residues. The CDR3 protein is CASSLALTGREAFF. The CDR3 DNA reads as TGTGCCAGCAGCTTGGCTTTGACCGGTCGCGAAGCTTTCTTT. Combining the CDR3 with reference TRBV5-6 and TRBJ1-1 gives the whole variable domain DAGVTQSPTHLIKTRGQQVTLRCSPKSGHDTVSWYQQALGQGPQFIFQYYEEEERQRGNFPDRFSGHQFPNYSSELNVNALLLGDSALYLCASSLALTGREAFFGQGTRLTVV.

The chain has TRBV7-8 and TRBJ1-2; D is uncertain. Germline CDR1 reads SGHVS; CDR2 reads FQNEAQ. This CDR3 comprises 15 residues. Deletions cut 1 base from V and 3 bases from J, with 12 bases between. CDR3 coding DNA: TGTGCCAGCAGCTTAGGACGGCCAAGGGACTATGGCTACACCTTC. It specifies CASSLGRPRDYGYTF.

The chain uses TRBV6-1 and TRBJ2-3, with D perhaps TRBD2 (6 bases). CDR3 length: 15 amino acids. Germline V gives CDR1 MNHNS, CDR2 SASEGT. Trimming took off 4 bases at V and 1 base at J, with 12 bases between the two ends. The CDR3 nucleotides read TGTGCCAGCAGTGTTCTAGCGATCGGCACAGATACGCAGTATTTT. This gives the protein CASSVLAIGTDTQYF.

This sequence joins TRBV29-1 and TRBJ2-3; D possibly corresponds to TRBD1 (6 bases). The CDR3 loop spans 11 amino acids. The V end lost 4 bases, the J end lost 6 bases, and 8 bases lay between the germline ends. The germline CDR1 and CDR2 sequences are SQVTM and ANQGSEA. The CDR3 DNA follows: TGCAGCGTTGCAGGGGCGGATACGCAGTATTTT. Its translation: CSVAGADTQYF.